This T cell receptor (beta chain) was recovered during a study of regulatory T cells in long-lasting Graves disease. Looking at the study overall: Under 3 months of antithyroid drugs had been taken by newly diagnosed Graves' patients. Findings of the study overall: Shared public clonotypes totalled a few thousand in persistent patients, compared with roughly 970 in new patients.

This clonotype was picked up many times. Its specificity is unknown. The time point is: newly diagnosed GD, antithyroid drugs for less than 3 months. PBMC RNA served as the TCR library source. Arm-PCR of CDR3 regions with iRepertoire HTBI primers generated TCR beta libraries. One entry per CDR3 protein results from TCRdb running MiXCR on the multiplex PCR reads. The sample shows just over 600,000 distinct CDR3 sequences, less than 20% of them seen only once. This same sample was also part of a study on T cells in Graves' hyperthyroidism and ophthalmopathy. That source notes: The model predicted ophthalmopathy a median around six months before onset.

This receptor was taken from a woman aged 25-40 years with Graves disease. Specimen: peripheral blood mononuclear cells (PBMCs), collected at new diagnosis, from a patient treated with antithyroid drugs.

CDR3 nucleotide sequence: TGCGCCAGCAGCTTGGGGGGACAGAATTACAATGAGCAGTTCTTC. It translates to CASSLGGQNYNEQFF. This chain uses TRBV5-1 with TRBJ2-1; 7 bases line up with TRBD1. Germline V gives CDR1 SGHRS, CDR2 YFSETQ. The CDR3 is 15 residues long. The V and J ends lost 0 bases and 4 bases, in that order; junction bases with no gene match: 4.